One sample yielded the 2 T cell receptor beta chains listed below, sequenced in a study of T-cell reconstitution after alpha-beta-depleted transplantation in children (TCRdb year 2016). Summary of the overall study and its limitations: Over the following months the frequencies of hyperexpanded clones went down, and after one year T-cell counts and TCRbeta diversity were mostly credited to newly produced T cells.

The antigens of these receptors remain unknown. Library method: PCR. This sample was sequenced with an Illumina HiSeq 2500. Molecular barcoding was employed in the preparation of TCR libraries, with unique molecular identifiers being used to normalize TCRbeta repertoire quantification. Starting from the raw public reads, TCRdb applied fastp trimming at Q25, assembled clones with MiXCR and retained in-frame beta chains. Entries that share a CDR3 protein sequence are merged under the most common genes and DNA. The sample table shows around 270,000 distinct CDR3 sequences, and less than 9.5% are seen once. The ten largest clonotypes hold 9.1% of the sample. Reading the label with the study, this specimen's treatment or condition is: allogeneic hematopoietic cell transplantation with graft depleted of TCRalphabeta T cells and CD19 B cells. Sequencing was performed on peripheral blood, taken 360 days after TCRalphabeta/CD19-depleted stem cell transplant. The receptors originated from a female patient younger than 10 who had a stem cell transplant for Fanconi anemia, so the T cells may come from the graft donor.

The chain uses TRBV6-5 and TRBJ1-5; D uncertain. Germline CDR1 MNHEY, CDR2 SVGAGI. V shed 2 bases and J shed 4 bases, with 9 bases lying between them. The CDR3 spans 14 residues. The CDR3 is CASSYMGSNQPQHF. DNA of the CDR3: TGTGCCAGCAGTTACATGGGTTCTAATCAGCCCCAGCATTTT.

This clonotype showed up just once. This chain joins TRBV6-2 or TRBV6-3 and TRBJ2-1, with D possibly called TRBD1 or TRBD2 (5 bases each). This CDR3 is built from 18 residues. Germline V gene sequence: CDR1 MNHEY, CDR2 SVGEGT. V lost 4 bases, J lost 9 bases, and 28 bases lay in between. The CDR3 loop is CASSCLEIAIRVRGEQFF. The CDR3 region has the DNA TGTGCCAGCAGTTGCCTTGAAATAGCGATAAGGGTAAGGGGTGAGCAGTTCTTC.